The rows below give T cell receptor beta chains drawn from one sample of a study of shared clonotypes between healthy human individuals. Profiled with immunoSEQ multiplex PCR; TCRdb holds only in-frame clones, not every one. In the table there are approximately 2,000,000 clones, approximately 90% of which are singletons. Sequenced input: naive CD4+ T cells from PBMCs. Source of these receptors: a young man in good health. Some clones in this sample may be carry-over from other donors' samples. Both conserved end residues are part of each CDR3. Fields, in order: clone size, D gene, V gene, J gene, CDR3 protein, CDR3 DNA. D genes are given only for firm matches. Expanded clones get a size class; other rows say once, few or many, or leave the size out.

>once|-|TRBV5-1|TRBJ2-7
CASSAGHYYEQYF
TGCGCCAGCAGCGCAGGACACTACTACGAGCAGTACTTC
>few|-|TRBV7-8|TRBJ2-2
CASSAVGDTGELFF
TGTGCCAGCAGCGCGGTCGGGGACACCGGGGAGCTGTTTTTT
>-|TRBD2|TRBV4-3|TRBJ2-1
CASSQDSGLAGVPPSDEQFF
TGCGCCAGCAGCCAAGACTCGGGACTAGCGGGAGTGCCACCTTCGGATGAGCAGTTCTTC
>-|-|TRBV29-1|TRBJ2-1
CSAPAGLGRYNEQFF
TGCAGCGCCCCCGCGGGATTGGGGAGGTACAATGAGCAGTTCTTC
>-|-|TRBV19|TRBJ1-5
CASSIKQDNQPQHF
TGTGCCAGTAGTATAAAGCAGGACAATCAGCCCCAGCATTTT
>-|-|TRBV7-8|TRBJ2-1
CASSPRAAYNEQFF
TGTGCCAGCAGCCCAAGGGCGGCTTACAATGAGCAGTTCTTC
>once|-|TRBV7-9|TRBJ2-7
CATATYEQYF
TGTGCCACCGCGACCTACGAGCAGTACTTC
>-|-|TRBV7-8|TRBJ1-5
CASSLVGDQPQHF
TGTGCCAGCAGCTTAGTGGGGGATCAGCCCCAGCATTTT
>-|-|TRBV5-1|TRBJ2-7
CASSLTDMAEQYF
TGCGCCAGCAGCTTGACGGACATGGCCGAGCAGTACTTC
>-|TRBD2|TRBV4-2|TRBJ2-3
CASSQEGGLTSGGHTDTQYF
TGTGCCAGCAGCCAAGAGGGCGGTCTGACTAGCGGGGGACACACAGATACGCAGTATTTT
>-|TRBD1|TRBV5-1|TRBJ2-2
CASSTTGTGPGELFF
TGCGCCAGCAGCACAACCGGGACAGGGCCCGGGGAGCTGTTTTTT
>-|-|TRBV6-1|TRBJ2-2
CASSDPLRLNTGELFF
TGTGCCAGCAGTGACCCCCTTCGACTGAACACCGGGGAGCTGTTTTTT
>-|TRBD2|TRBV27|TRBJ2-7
CASSLGPGTRPYEQYF
TGTGCCAGCAGTTTAGGCCCCGGGACTAGACCCTACGAGCAGTACTTC
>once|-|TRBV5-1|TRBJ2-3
CASSLGAGTDTQYF
TGCGCCAGCAGCTTGGGTGCGGGCACAGATACGCAGTATTTT
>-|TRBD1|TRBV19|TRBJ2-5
CASSMSAPGQNFQETQYF
TGTGCCAGTAGTATGTCCGCTCCGGGACAGAACTTCCAAGAGACCCAGTACTTC
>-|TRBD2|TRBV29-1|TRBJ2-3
CSVGILAGAPVDTQYF
TGCAGCGTCGGTATACTAGCGGGAGCCCCCGTGGATACGCAGTATTTT
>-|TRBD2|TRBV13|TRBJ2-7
CASSRGLAGASYEQYF
TGTGCCAGCAGCCGGGGTCTAGCGGGAGCCTCCTACGAGCAGTACTTC
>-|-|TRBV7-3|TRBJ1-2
CASSLGVGAYGYTF
TGTGCCAGCAGCTTAGGGGTGGGGGCCTATGGCTACACCTTC
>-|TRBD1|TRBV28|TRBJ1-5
CASTDRGIRTQHF
TGTGCCAGCACCGACAGGGGAATTCGGACCCAGCATTTT
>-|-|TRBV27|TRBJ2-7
CASSSLEFNYEQYF
TGTGCCAGCAGCTCTCTGGAATTCAACTACGAGCAGTACTTC
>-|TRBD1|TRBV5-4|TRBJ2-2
CASSSGTANTGELFF
TGTGCCAGCAGTTCCGGGACAGCGAACACCGGGGAGCTGTTTTTT
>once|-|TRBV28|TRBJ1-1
CASNVGGGTEAFF
TGTGCCAGCAACGTGGGAGGAGGCACTGAAGCTTTCTTT
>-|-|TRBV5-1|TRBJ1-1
CASSGAGTNTEAFF
TGCGCCAGCAGCGGAGCCGGGACTAACACTGAAGCTTTCTTT
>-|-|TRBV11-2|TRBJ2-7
CASSLARDYEQYF
TGTGCCAGCAGCTTAGCACGGGACTACGAGCAGTACTTC
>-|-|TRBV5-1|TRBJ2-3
CASSFQGQAPTATQYF
TGCGCCAGCAGCTTTCAGGGGCAGGCGCCGACTGCGACGCAGTATTTT
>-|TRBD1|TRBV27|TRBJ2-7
CASSPLLTGGYEQYF
TGTGCCAGCAGTCCCCTCTTGACAGGGGGGTACGAGCAGTACTTC
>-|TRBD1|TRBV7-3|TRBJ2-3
CASSSFQGGTDTQYF
TGTGCCAGCAGCTCCTTCCAGGGGGGCACAGATACGCAGTATTTT
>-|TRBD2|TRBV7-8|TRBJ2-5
CASSPELAEKKTQYF
TGTGCCAGCAGCCCGGAACTAGCGGAAAAGAAAACCCAGTACTTC
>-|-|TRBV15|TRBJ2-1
CATSRGRVTTDEQFF
TGTGCCACCAGCAGAGGACGGGTTACCACGGACGAGCAGTTCTTC
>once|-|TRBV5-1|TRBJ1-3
CASSLVGGLGNTIYF
TGCGCCAGCAGCTTGGTAGGGGGACTTGGAAACACCATATATTTT
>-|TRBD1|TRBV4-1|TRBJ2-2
CASTPGQGATGELFF
TGCGCCAGCACCCCGGGACAGGGGGCGACCGGGGAGCTGTTTTTT
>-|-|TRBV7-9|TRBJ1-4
CASSLARGDEKLFF
TGTGCCAGCAGCTTAGCCAGGGGCGACGAAAAACTGTTTTTT
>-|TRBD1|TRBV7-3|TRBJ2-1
CASSTGQGVENEQFF
TGTGCCAGCAGCACCGGACAGGGGGTCGAGAATGAGCAGTTCTTC
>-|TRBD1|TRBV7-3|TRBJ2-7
CASSLTGIGYEQYF
TGTGCCAGCAGCTTGACAGGGATCGGGTACGAGCAGTACTTC
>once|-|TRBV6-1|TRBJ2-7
CASSARTYEQYF
TGTGCCAGCAGTGCCAGAACCTACGAGCAGTACTTC
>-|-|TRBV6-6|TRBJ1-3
CASTDSAVRNTIYF
TGTGCCAGCACCGACTCAGCAGTTAGAAACACCATATATTTT
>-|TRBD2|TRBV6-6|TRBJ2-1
CASRSDSGRIRAEQFF
TGTGCCAGCAGGTCCGATAGCGGGAGGATTAGGGCGGAGCAGTTCTTC
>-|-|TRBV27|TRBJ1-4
CASSFRGSANEKLFF
TGTGCCAGCAGTTTTCGGGGCTCGGCTAATGAAAAACTGTTTTTT
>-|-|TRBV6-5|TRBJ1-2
CASSYLQYYGYTF
TGTGCCAGCAGTTACTTACAGTACTATGGCTACACCTTC
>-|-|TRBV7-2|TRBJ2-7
CASSPRRAYEQYF
TGTGCCAGCAGCCCCCGGCGGGCGTACGAGCAGTACTTC
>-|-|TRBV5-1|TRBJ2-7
CASSRQNGRSYEQYF
TGCGCCAGCAGCCGACAAAACGGCCGCTCCTACGAGCAGTACTTC
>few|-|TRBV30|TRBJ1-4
CAWSGGAGANEKLFF
TGTGCCTGGAGTGGAGGGGCAGGGGCAAATGAAAAACTGTTTTTT
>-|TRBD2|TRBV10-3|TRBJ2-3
CATISTSGGDTQYF
TGTGCCACCATATCCACTAGCGGGGGAGATACGCAGTATTTT
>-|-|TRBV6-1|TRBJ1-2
CASRIHRGFMEGYTF
TGTGCCAGCAGAATTCATAGGGGATTCATGGAGGGCTACACCTTC
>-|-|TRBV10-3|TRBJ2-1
CAISESEYRLGEQFF
TGTGCCATCAGTGAGTCGGAGTACAGGCTGGGTGAGCAGTTCTTC
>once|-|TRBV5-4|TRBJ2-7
CASSLDFATQGEQYF
TGTGCCAGCAGCTTGGATTTCGCGACCCAGGGGGAGCAGTACTTC
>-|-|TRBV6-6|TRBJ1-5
CASRTGPSISNQPQHF
TGTGCCAGCAGGACCGGGCCCTCAATTAGCAATCAGCCCCAGCATTTT
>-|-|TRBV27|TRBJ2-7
CASSFRRNSYEQYF
TGTGCCAGCAGTTTTCGACGGAACTCCTACGAGCAGTACTTC
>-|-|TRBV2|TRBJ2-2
CASRKETSLTGELFF
TGTGCCAGCAGGAAGGAGACCTCCCTGACCGGGGAGCTGTTTTTT
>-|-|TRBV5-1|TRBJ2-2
CASSSQDTTGELFF
TGCGCCAGCAGCTCTCAAGACACCACCGGGGAGCTGTTTTTT
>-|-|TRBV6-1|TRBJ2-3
CASSESGLPRNF
TGTGCCAGCAGTGAATCGGGACTTCCGCGGAATTTT
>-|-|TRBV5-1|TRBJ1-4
CASSFASTAATNEKLFF
TGCGCCAGCAGCTTCGCTAGTACAGCCGCAACTAATGAAAAACTGTTTTTT
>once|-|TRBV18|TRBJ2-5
CASSPPVSSQETQYF
TGTGCCAGCTCACCCCCGGTGTCTAGTCAGGAGACCCAGTACTTC
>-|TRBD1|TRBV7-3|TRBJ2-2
CASSPTGGVTGELFF
TGTGCCAGCAGCCCGACAGGGGGGGTCACCGGGGAGCTGTTTTTT
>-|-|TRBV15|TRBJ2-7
CATSRDTAGRSYEQYF
TGTGCCACCAGCAGAGATACGGCGGGGCGGTCCTACGAGCAGTACTTC
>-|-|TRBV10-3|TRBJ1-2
CAISVSGNYGYTF
TGTGCCATCAGTGTGTCGGGAAACTATGGCTACACCTTC
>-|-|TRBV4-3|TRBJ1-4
CASSQDFRAAGEKLFF
TGCGCCAGCAGCCAAGATTTTCGGGCCGCGGGGGAAAAACTGTTTTTT
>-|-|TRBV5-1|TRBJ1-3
CASSLVPRDTGPGNTIYF
TGCGCCAGCAGCTTGGTCCCCCGGGACACGGGGCCAGGAAACACCATATATTTT
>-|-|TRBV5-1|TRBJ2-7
CASADTASSYEQYF
TGCGCCAGCGCCGACACAGCGAGCTCCTACGAGCAGTACTTC
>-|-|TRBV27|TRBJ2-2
CASSPRLRGELFF
TGTGCCAGCAGTCCCCGACTGCGCGGGGAGCTGTTTTTT